The rows below give T cell receptor beta chains drawn from one sample of a study of early T cells in non-severe SARS-CoV-2 infection. From the 5' RACE reads, TCRdb called clonotypes with MiXCR, one entry per CDR3 protein. The sample contains 55,000 to 70,000 distinct CDR3 sequences, approximately 11% of which appear only once. Material: whole blood. These receptor sequences come from an adult who was a healthcare worker with PCR-confirmed SARS-CoV-2 infection or an uninfected control (not recorded which). Each CDR3 is given with its conserved first and last residue. A D gene is named only where the DNA matches it firmly. Only part of the rows carry a size: once, few, many, or a class if the clone is expanded.

>TRBJ1-5|NA|many|TRBV4-1
CASSQDRRSPQHF
TGCGCCAGCAGCCAAGATCGACGGTCGCCCCAGCATTTT
>TRBJ2-7|TRBD2|NA|TRBV11-2
CASSHHATGLAKYEQYF
TGTGCCAGCAGCCATCACGCAACCGGACTAGCGAAGTACGAGCAGTACTTC
>TRBJ1-6|NA|NA|TRBV11-2
CASRGGRPTGPLHF
TGTGCCAGCAGGGGTGGACGACCCACGGGACCCCTCCACTTT
>TRBJ2-3|TRBD1|NA|TRBV28
CASLPGQGVTDTQYF
TGTGCCAGTCTTCCGGGACAGGGGGTCACAGATACGCAGTATTTT
>TRBJ2-5|TRBD2|NA|TRBV29-1
CSVLSGNRETQYF
TGCAGCGTTCTTAGCGGGAATCGTGAGACCCAGTACTTC
>TRBJ1-3|NA|few|TRBV18
CASSHEGSGNTIYF
TGTGCCAGCTCACACGAAGGCTCTGGAAACACCATATATTTT
>TRBJ2-7|NA|NA|TRBV7-9
CASGHTSSYEQYF
TGTGCCAGCGGGCACACGAGCTCCTACGAGCAGTACTTC
>TRBJ2-3|NA|many|TRBV27
CASSLTGISTDTQYF
TGTGCCAGCAGTTTAACGGGAATTAGCACAGATACGCAGTATTTT
>TRBJ2-7|TRBD2|few|TRBV7-9
CASSSGTSGYEQYF
TGTGCCAGCAGCTCCGGGACTAGCGGTTACGAGCAGTACTTC
>TRBJ2-7|NA|NA|TRBV20-1
CSARRVATNEQYF
TGCAGTGCTCGTAGAGTAGCGACCAACGAGCAGTACTTC
>TRBJ1-4|NA|NA|TRBV9
CASSVGDSTNEKLFF
TGTGCCAGCAGCGTAGGGGATTCAACTAATGAAAAACTGTTTTTT
>TRBJ2-3|TRBD2|many|TRBV7-8
CASITGVPGGADTQYF
TGTGCCAGCATCACCGGGGTCCCGGGGGGGGCAGATACGCAGTATTTT
>TRBJ1-1|NA|NA|TRBV10-2
CASGQRMNTEAFF
TGCGCCAGCGGCCAGAGAATGAACACTGAAGCTTTCTTT
>TRBJ2-1|NA|few|TRBV11-2
CASRMKWDEQFF
TGTGCCAGCCGAATGAAATGGGATGAGCAGTTCTTC
>TRBJ1-6|TRBD1|NA|TRBV5-1
CASSFLGQGNSPLHF
TGCGCCAGCAGCTTTTTGGGACAGGGTAATTCACCCCTCCACTTT
>TRBJ2-1|TRBD2|few|TRBV19
CASSGGRVRYTEQFF
TGTGCCAGTAGTGGCGGGAGGGTTCGGTATACTGAGCAGTTCTTC
>TRBJ2-1|NA|NA|TRBV20-1
CSASGGDWQERFF
TGCAGTGCAAGCGGAGGGGACTGGCAGGAGCGGTTCTTC
>TRBJ2-3|NA|once|TRBV11-3
CASSRSETAGDTQYF
TGTGCCAGCAGCCGGTCGGAAACGGCAGGGGATACGCAGTATTTT
>TRBJ2-7|NA|many|TRBV7-9
CASTLLSAGGEQYF
TGTGCCAGCACCCTTCTAAGCGCCGGGGGCGAGCAGTACTTC
>TRBJ2-7|NA|NA|TRBV13
CASSIGTFNEQYF
TGTGCCAGCAGCATTGGGACTTTTAACGAGCAGTACTTC
>TRBJ2-1|NA|few|TRBV7-7
CASSASGGRGTEQFF
TGTGCCAGCAGCGCTTCAGGAGGGAGGGGGACCGAGCAGTTCTTC
>TRBJ2-1|NA|NA|TRBV20-1
CSALRLHNEQFF
TGCAGTGCTCTAAGACTTCACAATGAGCAGTTCTTC
>TRBJ2-1|NA|NA|TRBV7-2
CASSLVGNEQFF
TGTGCCAGCAGCTTAGTGGGGAATGAGCAGTTCTTC
>TRBJ2-3|TRBD1|NA|TRBV15
CATSTGQGADTQYF
TGTGCCACCAGCACCGGACAGGGCGCAGATACGCAGTATTTT
>TRBJ1-5|NA|NA|TRBV27
CASSPLYSNQPQHF
TGTGCCAGCAGTCCGTTGTATAGCAATCAGCCCCAGCATTTT
>TRBJ2-5|NA|many|TRBV9
CASSPGDWEMTQYF
TGTGCCAGCAGCCCGGGGGACTGGGAGATGACCCAGTACTTC
>TRBJ2-1|NA|few|TRBV11-2
CASSPGGNNEQFF
TGTGCCAGCAGCCCCGGGGGAAACAATGAGCAGTTCTTC
>TRBJ2-5|NA|few|TRBV14
CASSQAAGARETQYF
TGTGCCAGCAGCCAAGCAGCGGGCGCGCGAGAGACCCAGTACTTC
>TRBJ2-7|TRBD1|many|TRBV4-1
CASSQPGQGYEQYF
TGCGCCAGCAGCCAGCCGGGACAGGGTTACGAGCAGTACTTC
>TRBJ2-7|TRBD2|NA|TRBV7-2
CASSRLAGSSYEQYF
TGTGCCAGCAGCCGCCTAGCGGGGAGCTCCTACGAGCAGTACTTC
>TRBJ2-1|TRBD2|NA|TRBV7-9
CASSLPLLAGGSHEQFF
TGTGCCAGCAGCTTGCCCCTACTAGCGGGAGGATCGCATGAGCAGTTCTTC
>TRBJ2-7|TRBD2|many|TRBV20-1
CSARWGLAGGAYEQYF
TGCAGTGCTAGATGGGGCTTAGCGGGAGGAGCATACGAGCAGTACTTC
>TRBJ2-5|NA|NA|TRBV28
CASTGQSLRQVGWAQYF
TGTGCCAGCACCGGCCAATCCTTAAGACAGGTGGGGTGGGCCCAGTACTTC
>TRBJ2-4|NA|NA|TRBV21-1
CASSRVCGLAKNIQYF
TGTGCCAGCAGCAGAGTCTGCGGTCTAGCCAAAAACATTCAGTACTTC
>TRBJ2-1|TRBD2|few|TRBV20-1
CSASPRLAGMDEQFF
TGCAGTGCTAGTCCACGACTAGCGGGGATGGATGAGCAGTTCTTC
>TRBJ2-3|NA|NA|TRBV6-6
CASSYSSGISSTDTQYF
TGTGCCAGCAGTTACTCGTCCGGGATTTCTAGCACAGATACGCAGTATTTT
>TRBJ2-5|TRBD2|few|TRBV10-1
CASSEQRDRETQYF
TGCGCCAGCAGTGAGCAGCGGGATCGAGAGACCCAGTACTTC
>TRBJ2-7|TRBD1|NA|TRBV3-1
CASGGQGYYEQYF
TGTGCCAGCGGGGGACAGGGTTATTACGAGCAGTACTTC
>TRBJ2-1|NA|NA|TRBV2
CASRDPDIYNEQFF
TGTGCCAGCAGGGACCCGGACATTTACAATGAGCAGTTCTTC
>TRBJ1-4|NA|few|TRBV7-9
CASSSPGVLNEKLFF
TGTGCCAGCAGCTCGCCGGGAGTCCTTAATGAAAAACTGTTTTTT
>TRBJ2-1|NA|few|TRBV4-2
CASSQDPFGSSYNEQFF
TGTGCCAGCAGCCAAGACCCCTTCGGGAGCTCCTACAATGAGCAGTTCTTC
>TRBJ2-5|NA|few|TRBV24-1
CATSDNIRDNQETQYF
TGTGCCACCAGTGATAACATCCGGGACAACCAAGAGACCCAGTACTTC
>TRBJ2-7|NA|few|TRBV4-1
CASSQDLHYYEQYF
TGCGCCAGCAGCCAAGACCTTCACTACTACGAGCAGTACTTC
>TRBJ2-7|NA|many|TRBV6-6
CASNGIGGRQLGPRTYEQYF
TGTGCCAGCAATGGAATCGGGGGACGCCAACTTGGCCCCCGTACCTACGAGCAGTACTTC
>TRBJ1-1|NA|few|TRBV10-1
CASSALAGTEAFF
TGCGCCAGCAGTGCCCTGGCGGGAACTGAAGCTTTCTTT
>TRBJ2-1|NA|few|TRBV28
CASSPLGEQFF
TGTGCCAGCAGCCCATTGGGTGAGCAGTTCTTC
>TRBJ1-1|TRBD1|few|TRBV12-3/TRBV12-4
CASSLAGTGVRAFF
TGTGCCAGCAGTTTAGCCGGGACAGGGGTACGAGCTTTCTTT
>TRBJ2-3|NA|NA|TRBV30
CARSARATDTQYF
TGTGCCAGGAGTGCTAGGGCGACAGATACGCAGTATTTT